Given below is one T cell receptor beta chain in context. The antigen remains undetermined. The data are from a study of early stage breast cancer tumors. Overall study findings and caveats: Tumors had 2 to 3-fold higher T cell density than normal breast. Tumor and normal breast were distinguished via blood comparison in 14 of 16 patients.

This CDR3 contains 14 residues. The germline V gene has CDR1 SEHNR and CDR2 FQNEAQ (reference sequence). V shed 5 bases and J 1 base; nucleotides not matched to a gene: 4. Using immunoSEQ multiplex PCR, the repertoire was profiled, and TCRdb retains in-frame clones only, with some absent. This sample yields 45,000 to 65,000 clones, of which about 77% are seen a single time; 3.4% belongs to the top ten. The sequencing sample was made of blood. This sequence originates from a person aged 35-50 years with breast cancer. This sequence joins TRBV7-9 and TRBJ1-1; 7 bases are a match to TRBD1. In DNA form, the CDR3 reads TGTGCCAGCAGCCTGGGGACAGCGAACACTGAAGCTTTCTTT. It specifies CASSLGTANTEAFF. Variable domain in full (rest from reference TRBV7-9 and TRBJ1-1): DTGVSQNPRHKITKRGQNVTFRCDPISEHNRLYWYRQTLGQGPEFLTYFQNEAQLEKSRLLSDRFSAERPKGSFSTLEIQRTEQGDSAMYLCASSLGTANTEAFFGQGTRLTVV.